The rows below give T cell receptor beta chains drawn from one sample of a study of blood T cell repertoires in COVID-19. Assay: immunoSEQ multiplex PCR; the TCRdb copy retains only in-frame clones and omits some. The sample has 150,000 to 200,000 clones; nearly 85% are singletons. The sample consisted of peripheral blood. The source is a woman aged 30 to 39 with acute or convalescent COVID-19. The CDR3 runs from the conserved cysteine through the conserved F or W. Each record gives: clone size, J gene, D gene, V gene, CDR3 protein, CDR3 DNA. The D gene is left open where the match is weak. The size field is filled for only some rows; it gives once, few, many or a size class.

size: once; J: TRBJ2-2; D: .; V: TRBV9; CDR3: CASSVVGRVSTGELFF; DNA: TGTGCCAGCAGCGTAGTTGGCAGGGTGTCGACCGGGGAGCTGTTTTTT
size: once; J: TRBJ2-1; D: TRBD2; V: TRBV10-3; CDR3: CAISEKKVAGGPDNEQFF; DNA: TGTGCCATCAGTGAGAAAAAGGTGGCGGGGGGGCCCGACAATGAGCAGTTCTTC
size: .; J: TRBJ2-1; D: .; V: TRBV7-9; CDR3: CASSSENEQFF; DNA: TGTGCCAGCAGCTCCGAGAATGAGCAGTTCTTC
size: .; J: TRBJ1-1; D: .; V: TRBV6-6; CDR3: CASSYVPTEAFF; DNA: TGTGCCAGCAGTTATGTCCCAACTGAAGCTTTCTTT
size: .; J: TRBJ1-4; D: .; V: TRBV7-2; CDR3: CASSSGPGGKLFF; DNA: TGTGCCAGCAGCTCTGGACCGGGGGGCAAACTGTTTTTT
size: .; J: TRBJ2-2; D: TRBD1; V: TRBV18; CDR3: CASSPAGTAPNTGELFF; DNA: TGTGCCAGCTCACCGGCCGGGACAGCCCCGAACACCGGGGAGCTGTTTTTT
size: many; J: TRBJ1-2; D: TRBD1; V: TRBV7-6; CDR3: CASSFRQGGIYGLRYTF; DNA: TGTGCCAGCAGCTTTAGACAGGGGGGTATTTATGGTTTACGCTACACCTTC
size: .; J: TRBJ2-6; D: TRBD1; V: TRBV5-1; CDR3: CASSIVRGRSSGANVLTF; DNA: TGCGCCAGCAGCATAGTCAGGGGGCGGTCTTCTGGGGCCAACGTCCTGACTTTC
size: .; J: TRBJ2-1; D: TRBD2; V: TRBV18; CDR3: CASSLGTSGRPNEQFF; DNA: TGTGCCAGCTCACTTGGGACTAGCGGCCGTCCCAATGAGCAGTTCTTC
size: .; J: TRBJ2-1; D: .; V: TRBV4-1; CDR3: CASSQPPGASSEQFF; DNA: TGCGCCAGCAGCCAACCTCCGGGAGCGTCCAGTGAGCAGTTCTTC
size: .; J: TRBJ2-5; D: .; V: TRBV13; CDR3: CASSLGGVASETQYF; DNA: TGTGCCAGCAGCTTAGGAGGGGTAGCAAGCGAGACCCAGTACTTC
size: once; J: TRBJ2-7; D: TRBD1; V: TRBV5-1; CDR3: CASSFDRGNEQYF; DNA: TGCGCCAGCAGCTTCGACAGGGGCAACGAGCAGTACTTC
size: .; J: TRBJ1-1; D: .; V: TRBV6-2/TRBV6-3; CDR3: CASSYPGSSTEAFF; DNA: TGTGCCAGCAGTTACCCGGGAAGTAGCACTGAAGCTTTCTTT
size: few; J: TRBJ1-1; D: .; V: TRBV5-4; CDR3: CASRYEANTEAFF; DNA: TGTGCCAGCAGATATGAGGCGAACACTGAAGCTTTCTTT
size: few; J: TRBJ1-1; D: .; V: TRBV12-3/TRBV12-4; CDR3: CASRGAVRTEAFF; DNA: TGTGCCAGCAGAGGGGCGGTCCGAACTGAAGCTTTCTTT
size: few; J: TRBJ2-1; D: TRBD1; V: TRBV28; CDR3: CASSRDRVPRPYNEQFF; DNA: TGTGCCAGCAGTCGGGACAGGGTTCCCCGACCTTACAATGAGCAGTTCTTC
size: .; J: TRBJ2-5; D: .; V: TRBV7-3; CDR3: CASSFGGPETQYF; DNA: TGTGCCAGCAGCTTCGGCGGGCCAGAGACCCAGTACTTC
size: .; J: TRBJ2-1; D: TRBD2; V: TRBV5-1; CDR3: CASSLDGGGSDEQFF; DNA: TGCGCCAGCAGCTTGGATGGCGGGGGGAGCGATGAGCAGTTCTTC
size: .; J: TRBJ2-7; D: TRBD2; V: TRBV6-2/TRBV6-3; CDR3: CASSYQREVHEQYF; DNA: TGTGCCAGCAGTTACCAGCGGGAGGTCCACGAGCAGTACTTC
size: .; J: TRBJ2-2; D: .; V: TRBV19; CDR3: CASWFKTGPSNTGELFF; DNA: TGTGCCAGTTGGTTTAAGACAGGTCCCTCGAACACCGGGGAGCTGTTTTTT
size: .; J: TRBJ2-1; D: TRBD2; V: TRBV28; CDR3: CASSPVISGGVNEQFF; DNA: TGTGCCAGCAGCCCGGTTATTAGCGGGGGGGTTAATGAGCAGTTCTTC
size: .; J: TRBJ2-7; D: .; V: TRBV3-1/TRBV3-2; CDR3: CASSQVTVVSYEQYF; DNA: TGTGCCAGCAGCCAAGTCACGGTGGTTTCCTACGAGCAGTACTTC
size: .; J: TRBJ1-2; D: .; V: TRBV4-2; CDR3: CASSQGSGANYGYTF; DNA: TGTGCCAGCAGCCAAGGTTCAGGGGCTAACTATGGCTACACCTTC
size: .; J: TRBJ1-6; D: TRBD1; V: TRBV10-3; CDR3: CAIRGTGGGGNSPLHF; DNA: TGTGCCATCAGAGGGACAGGGGGCGGTGGGAATTCACCCCTCCACTTT
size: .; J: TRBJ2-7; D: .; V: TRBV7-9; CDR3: CASTPGLLGEQYF; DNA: TGTGCCAGCACCCCCGGACTTCTGGGCGAGCAGTACTTC
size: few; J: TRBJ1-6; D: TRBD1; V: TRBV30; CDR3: CAWSEGQTNSPLHF; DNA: TGTGCCTGGAGTGAGGGACAGACCAATTCACCCCTCCACTTT
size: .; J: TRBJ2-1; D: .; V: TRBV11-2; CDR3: CASSGGGLHTNNEQFF; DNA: TGTGCCAGCAGCGGGGGAGGCCTCCACACTAACAATGAGCAGTTCTTC
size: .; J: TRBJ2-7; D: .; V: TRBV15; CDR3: CATSRRGLNYEQYF; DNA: TGTGCCACCAGCCGAAGGGGCCTGAACTACGAGCAGTACTTC
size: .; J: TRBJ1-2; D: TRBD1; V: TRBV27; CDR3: CASSLQPGTGGSGYTF; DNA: TGTGCCAGCAGTTTACAGCCCGGGACAGGGGGAAGTGGCTACACCTTC
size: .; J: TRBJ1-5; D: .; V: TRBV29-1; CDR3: CSVKTGANQPQHF; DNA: TGCAGCGTTAAGACAGGCGCCAATCAGCCCCAGCATTTT
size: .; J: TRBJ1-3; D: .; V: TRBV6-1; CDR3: CASSGKQGPSGNTIYF; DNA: TGTGCCAGCAGTGGAAAGCAGGGCCCCTCTGGAAACACCATATATTTT
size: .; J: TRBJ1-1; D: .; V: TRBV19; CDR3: CASRKITGPNTEAFF; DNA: TGTGCCAGTAGGAAAATAACAGGGCCCAACACTGAAGCTTTCTTT
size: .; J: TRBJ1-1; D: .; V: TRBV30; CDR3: CAWSESVNTEAFF; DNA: TGTGCCTGGAGTGAGTCAGTGAACACTGAAGCTTTCTTT
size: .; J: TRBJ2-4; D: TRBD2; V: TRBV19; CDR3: CASSRLPTSGNIQYF; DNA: TGTGCCAGTAGTAGGCTTCCCACTAGCGGAAACATTCAGTACTTC
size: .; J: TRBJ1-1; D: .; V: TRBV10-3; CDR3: CAITAPGSTEAFF; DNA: TGTGCCATCACCGCTCCAGGGTCCACTGAAGCTTTCTTT
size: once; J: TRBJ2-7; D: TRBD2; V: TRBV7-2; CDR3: CASSSGMGLAASYEQYF; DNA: TGTGCCAGCAGCTCAGGCATGGGACTAGCGGCCTCCTACGAGCAGTACTTC
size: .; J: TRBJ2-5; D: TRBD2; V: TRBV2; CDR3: CASSEIRGRAGGTQYF; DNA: TGTGCCAGCAGTGAAATCCGCGGGAGGGCCGGGGGGACCCAGTACTTC
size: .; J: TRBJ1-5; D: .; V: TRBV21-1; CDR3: CASSKMGVGRGERRYQPQHF; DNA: TGTGCCAGCAGCAAAATGGGGGTGGGGAGGGGAGAACGCAGGTATCAGCCCCAGCATTTT
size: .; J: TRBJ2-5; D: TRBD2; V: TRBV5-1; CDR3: CASSYGVAGIQETQYF; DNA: TGCGCCAGCAGCTATGGAGTAGCGGGAATCCAAGAGACCCAGTACTTC
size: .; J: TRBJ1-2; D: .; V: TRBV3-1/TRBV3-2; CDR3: CASSHGARENYGYTF; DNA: TGTGCCAGCAGCCATGGCGCCAGGGAAAACTATGGCTACACCTTC
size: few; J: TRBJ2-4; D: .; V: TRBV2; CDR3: CASRGFGGDVAKNIQYF; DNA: TGTGCCAGCAGGGGGTTTGGCGGGGATGTAGCCAAAAACATTCAGTACTTC
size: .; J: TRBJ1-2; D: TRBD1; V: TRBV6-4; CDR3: CASSEGGTGTDYTF; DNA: TGTGCCAGCAGCGAAGGAGGGACAGGGACAGACTACACCTTC
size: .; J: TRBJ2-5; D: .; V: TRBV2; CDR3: CATGVQETQYF; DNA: TGTGCCACCGGGGTCCAAGAGACCCAGTACTTC
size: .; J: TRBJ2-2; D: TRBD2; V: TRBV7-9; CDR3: CASSQRGGATGELFF; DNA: TGTGCCAGCAGCCAGCGGGGGGGCGCCACCGGGGAGCTGTTTTTT
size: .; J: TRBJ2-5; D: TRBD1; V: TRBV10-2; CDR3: CASSRQGRFQETQYF; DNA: TGCGCCAGCAGTAGACAGGGAAGGTTCCAAGAGACCCAGTACTTC